This T cell receptor beta chain derives from a study of human T cells and chemical hapten exposure. Overall study: Diphenylcyclopropenone was applied weekly to patients' scalps across the roughly 23-week study. Alopecia areata, totalis or universalis was found in mostly female patients.

Stated time point: pre-sensitization, week 0. Treatment of the sample: therapeutic diphenylcyclopropenone sensitization with weekly scalp DPC. In TCRdb, the RACE reads were re-called with MiXCR into one record per CDR3 protein. The table lists roughly 50,000 distinct CDR3 sequences, approximately 9.9% of them singletons. J gave up 4 bases and V 3 bases, and 1 base lay outside the gene matches. The CDR3 covers 14 residues. Germline V gene sequence: CDR1 DFQATT, CDR2 SNEGSKA (reference sequence). This clonotype was counted between two and nine times. The sequence was collected from a man aged 40-49 years with alopecia areata. Some clones in this sample may be carry-over from other donors' samples. Sequences were derived from whole blood, sampled in connection with sensitization to the hapten diphenylcyclopropenone (DPC). The rearrangement joins TRBV20-1 to TRBJ2-7; TRBD2 matches 15 bases. The CDR3 protein is CSARGLAGGYEQYF. The CDR3 nucleotides are TGCAGTGCTAGGGGACTAGCGGGAGGTTACGAGCAGTACTTC.